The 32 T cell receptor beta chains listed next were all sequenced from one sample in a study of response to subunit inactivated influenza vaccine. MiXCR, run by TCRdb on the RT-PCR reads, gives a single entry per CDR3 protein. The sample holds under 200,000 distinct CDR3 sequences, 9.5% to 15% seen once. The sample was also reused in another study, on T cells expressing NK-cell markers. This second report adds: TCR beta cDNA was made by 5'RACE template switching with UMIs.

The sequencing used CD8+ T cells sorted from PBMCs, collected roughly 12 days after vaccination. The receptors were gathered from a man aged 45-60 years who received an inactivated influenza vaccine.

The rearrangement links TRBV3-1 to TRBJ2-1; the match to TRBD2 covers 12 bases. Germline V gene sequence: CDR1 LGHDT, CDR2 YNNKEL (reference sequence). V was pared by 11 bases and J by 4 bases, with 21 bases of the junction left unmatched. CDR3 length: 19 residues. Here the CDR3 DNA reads TGTGCCTGCTGTCCCGGACTAGCGGGGAACCAACCCACTTACAATGAGCAGTTCTTC. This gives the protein CACCPGLAGNQPTYNEQFF.

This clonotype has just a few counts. In DNA, the CDR3 is TGTGCCAGCAGTCGAGGAGTAGATCAGCCCCAGCATTTT. This encodes CASSRGVDQPQHF. The V and J genes are TRBV7-6 and TRBJ1-5; D is unresolved. Germline V gives CDR1 SGHVS, CDR2 FNYEAQ. The length of the CDR3 is 13 residues. Trimming shortened V by 6 bases and J by 5 bases, and 11 bases separated the two germline ends.

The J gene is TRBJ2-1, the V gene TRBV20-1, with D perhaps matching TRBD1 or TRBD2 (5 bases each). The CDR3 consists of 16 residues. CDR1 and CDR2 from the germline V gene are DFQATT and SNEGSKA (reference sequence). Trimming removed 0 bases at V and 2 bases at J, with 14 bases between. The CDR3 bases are TGCAGTGCTAGAGATGGGTCCGGGACGACCTACAATGAGCAGTTCTTC. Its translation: CSARDGSGTTYNEQFF.

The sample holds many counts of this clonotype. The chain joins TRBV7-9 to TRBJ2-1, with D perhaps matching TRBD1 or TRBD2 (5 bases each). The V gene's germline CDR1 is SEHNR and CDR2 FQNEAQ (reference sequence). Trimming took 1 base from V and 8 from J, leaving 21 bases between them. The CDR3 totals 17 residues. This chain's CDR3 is CASSLGPGDASGDEQFF. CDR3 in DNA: TGTGCCAGCAGCTTAGGCCCCGGGGACGCCTCTGGGGATGAGCAGTTCTTC.

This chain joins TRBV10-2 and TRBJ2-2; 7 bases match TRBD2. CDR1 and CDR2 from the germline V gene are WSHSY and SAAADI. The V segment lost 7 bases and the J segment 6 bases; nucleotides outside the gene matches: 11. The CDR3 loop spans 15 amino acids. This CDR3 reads CASTGWRERPGELFF. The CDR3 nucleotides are TGCGCCAGCACAGGATGGCGGGAGAGGCCCGGGGAGCTGTTTTTT.

CDR3 nucleotide sequence: TGTGCCAGCAGCCCCTACCTCCCAGACAGGATATCCATAGAGCAGTACTTC. It yields the protein CASSPYLPDRISIEQYF. V is TRBV3-1 and J is TRBJ2-7, with TRBD1 as a possible D gene (6 bases). CDR3 size: 17 residues. The V end lost 4 bases, the J end lost 7 bases, and 26 bases lay between the germline ends. CDR1 LGHDT and CDR2 YNNKEL come from the germline V gene (reference sequence).

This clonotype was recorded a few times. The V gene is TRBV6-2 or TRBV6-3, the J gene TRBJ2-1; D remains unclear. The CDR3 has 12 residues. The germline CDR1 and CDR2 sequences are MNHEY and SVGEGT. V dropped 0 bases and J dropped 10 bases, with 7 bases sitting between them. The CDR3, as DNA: TGTGCCAGCAGTTACTCACTGGGGGAGCAGTTCTTC. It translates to CASSYSLGEQFF.

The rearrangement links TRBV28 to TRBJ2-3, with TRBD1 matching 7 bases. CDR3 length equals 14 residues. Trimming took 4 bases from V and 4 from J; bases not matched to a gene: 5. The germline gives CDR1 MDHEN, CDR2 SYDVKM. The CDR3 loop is CASSSLTGPDTQYF. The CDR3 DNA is TGTGCCAGCAGTTCGTTGACAGGGCCAGATACGCAGTATTTT.

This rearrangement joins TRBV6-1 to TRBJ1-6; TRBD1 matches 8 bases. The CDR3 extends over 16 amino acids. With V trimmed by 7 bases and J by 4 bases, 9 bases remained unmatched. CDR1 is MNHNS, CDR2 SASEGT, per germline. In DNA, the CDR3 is TGTGCCAGCACCGTAGACAGGGGCGCATATAATTCACCCCTCCACTTT. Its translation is CASTVDRGAYNSPLHF.

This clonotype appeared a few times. CDR3 sequence: CASSVAYGLGYEQYF. CDR3 bases: TGTGCCAGCAGCGTAGCTTACGGGCTCGGGTACGAGCAGTACTTC. The chain uses TRBV9 and TRBJ2-7, with D unclear. The CDR3 has 15 amino acids. V was cut by 0 bases and J by 4 bases, with 14 bases left in between. CDR1 and CDR2 (germline): SGDLS, YYNGEE.

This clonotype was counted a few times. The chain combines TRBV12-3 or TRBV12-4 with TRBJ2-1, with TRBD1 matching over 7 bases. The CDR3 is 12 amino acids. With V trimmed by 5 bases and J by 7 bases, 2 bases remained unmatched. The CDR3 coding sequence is TGTGCCAGCAGTCAGACAGGGAATGAGCAGTTCTTC. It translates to CASSQTGNEQFF.

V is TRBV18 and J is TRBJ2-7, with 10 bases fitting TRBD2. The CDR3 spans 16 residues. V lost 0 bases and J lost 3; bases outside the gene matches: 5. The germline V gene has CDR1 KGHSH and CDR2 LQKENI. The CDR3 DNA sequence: TGTGCCAGCTCACCACCGGCTAGCGGGGGTTACTACGAGCAGTACTTC. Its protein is CASSPPASGGYYEQYF. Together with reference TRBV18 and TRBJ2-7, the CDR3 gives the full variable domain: NAGVMQNPRHLVRRRGQEARLRCSPMKGHSHVYWYRQLPEEGLKFMVYLQKENIIDESGMPKERFSAEFPKEGPSILRIQQVVRGDSAAYFCASSPPASGGYYEQYFGPGTRLTVT.

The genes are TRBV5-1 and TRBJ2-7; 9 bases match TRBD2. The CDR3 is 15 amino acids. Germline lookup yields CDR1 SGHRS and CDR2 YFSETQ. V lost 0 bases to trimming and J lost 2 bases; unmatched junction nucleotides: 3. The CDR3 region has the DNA TGCGCCAGCAGCTTGGGTAGCGGGGGCCCCTACGAGCAGTACTTC. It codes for CASSLGSGGPYEQYF. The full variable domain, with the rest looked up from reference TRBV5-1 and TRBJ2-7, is KAGVTQTPRYLIKTRGQQVTLSCSPISGHRSVSWYQQTPGQGLQFLFEYFSETQRNKGNFPGRFSGRQFSNSRSEMNVSTLELGDSALYLCASSLGSGGPYEQYFGPGTRLTVT.

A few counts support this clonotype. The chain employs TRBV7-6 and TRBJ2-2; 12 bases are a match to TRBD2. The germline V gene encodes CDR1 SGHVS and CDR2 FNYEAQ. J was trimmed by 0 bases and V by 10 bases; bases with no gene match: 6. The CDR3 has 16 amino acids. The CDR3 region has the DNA TGTGCCATCCCTCTAGCGGGAGGGACGAACACCGGGGAGCTGTTTTTT. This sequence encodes CAIPLAGGTNTGELFF.

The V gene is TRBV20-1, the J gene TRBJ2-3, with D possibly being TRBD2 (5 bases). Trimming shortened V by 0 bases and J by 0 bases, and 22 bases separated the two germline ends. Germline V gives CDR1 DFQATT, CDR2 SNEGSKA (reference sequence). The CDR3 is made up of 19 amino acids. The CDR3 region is CSARDREATATLSTDTQYF. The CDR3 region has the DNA TGCAGTGCTAGAGATCGGGAAGCGACCGCCACCCTTAGCACAGATACGCAGTATTTT.

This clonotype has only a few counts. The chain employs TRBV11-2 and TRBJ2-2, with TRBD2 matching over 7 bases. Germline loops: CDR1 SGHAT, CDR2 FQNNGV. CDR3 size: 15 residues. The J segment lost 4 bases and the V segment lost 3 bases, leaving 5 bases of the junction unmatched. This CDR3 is CASSLNGLGTGELFF. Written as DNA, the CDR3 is TGTGCCAGCAGCTTGAATGGACTAGGCACCGGGGAGCTGTTTTTT.

CDR3 sequence reads: CASRASGGAFYEQYF. DNA of the CDR3: TGTGCCAGCAGGGCTAGCGGGGGGGCCTTTTACGAGCAGTACTTC. This rearrangement joins TRBV6-1 to TRBJ2-7, with 12 bases aligning to TRBD2. CDR1 and CDR2 (germline): MNHNS, SASEGT. Trimming at V came to 6 bases and at J to 4 bases, leaving 7 bases not matched to a gene. The CDR3 runs 15 residues.

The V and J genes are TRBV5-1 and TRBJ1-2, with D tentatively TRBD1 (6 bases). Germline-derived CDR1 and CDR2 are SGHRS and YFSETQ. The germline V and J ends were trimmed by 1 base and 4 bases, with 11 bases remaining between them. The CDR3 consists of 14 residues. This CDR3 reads CASSLWGAGYGYTF. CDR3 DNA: TGCGCCAGCAGCTTGTGGGGGGCTGGCTATGGCTACACCTTC.

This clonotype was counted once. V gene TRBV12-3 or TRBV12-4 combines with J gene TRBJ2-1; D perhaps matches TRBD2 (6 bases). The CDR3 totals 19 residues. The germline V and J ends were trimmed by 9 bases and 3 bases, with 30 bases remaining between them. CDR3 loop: CARSRNSGPLSLGYNEQFF. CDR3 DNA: TGTGCCAGAAGTCGTAATAGCGGCCCTCTGAGCCTGGGCTACAATGAGCAGTTCTTC.

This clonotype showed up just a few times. This CDR3 is CASSFPSLINEQFF. CDR3 nucleotides: TGTGCCAGCAGTTTCCCTTCCCTGATCAATGAGCAGTTCTTC. The chain employs TRBV12-3 or TRBV12-4 and TRBJ2-1, with D hard to call. Between the trimmed V and J ends, which lost 3 bases and 6 bases, there was a span of 12 bases. The CDR3 has 14 residues.

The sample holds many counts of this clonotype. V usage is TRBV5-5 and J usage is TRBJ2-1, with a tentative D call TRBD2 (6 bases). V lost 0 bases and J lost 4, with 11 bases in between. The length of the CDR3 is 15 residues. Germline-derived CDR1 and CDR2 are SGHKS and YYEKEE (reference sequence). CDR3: CASSLDSGDYNEQFF. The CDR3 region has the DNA TGTGCCAGCAGCTTGGATAGCGGTGATTACAATGAGCAGTTCTTC. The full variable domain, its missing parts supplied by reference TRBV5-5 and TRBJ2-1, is DAGVTQSPTHLIKTRGQQVTLRCSPISGHKSVSWYQQVLGQGPQFIFQYYEKEERGRGNFPDRFSARQFPNYSSELNVNALLLGDSALYLCASSLDSGDYNEQFFGPGTRLTVL.

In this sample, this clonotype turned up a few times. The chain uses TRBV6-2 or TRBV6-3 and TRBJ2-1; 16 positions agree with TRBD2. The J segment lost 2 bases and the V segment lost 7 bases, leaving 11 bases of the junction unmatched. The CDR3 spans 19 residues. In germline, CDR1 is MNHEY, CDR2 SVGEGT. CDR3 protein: CASTSGTSGRARTYNEQFF. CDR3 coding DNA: TGTGCCAGCACTTCTGGGACTAGCGGGAGGGCTAGGACCTACAATGAGCAGTTCTTC.

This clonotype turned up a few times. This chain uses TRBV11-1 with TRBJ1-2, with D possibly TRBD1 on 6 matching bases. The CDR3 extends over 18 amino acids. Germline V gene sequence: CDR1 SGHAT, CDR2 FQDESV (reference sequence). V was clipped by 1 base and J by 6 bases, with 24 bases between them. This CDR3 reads CASSLGAFQGLEGDGYTF. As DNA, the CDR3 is TGTGCCAGCAGCTTAGGGGCCTTCCAGGGGTTAGAGGGCGATGGCTACACCTTC.

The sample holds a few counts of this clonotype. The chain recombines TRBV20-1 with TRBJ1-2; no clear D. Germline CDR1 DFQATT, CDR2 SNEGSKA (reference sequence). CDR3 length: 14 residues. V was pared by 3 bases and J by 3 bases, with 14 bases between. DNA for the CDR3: TGCAGTGCTAGGAATTGGCCGGTGGACTATGGCTACACCTTC. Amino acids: CSARNWPVDYGYTF.

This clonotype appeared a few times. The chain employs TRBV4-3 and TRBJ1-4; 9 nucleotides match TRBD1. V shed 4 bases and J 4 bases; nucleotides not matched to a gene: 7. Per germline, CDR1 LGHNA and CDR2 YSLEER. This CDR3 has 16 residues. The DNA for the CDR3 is TGCGCCAGCAGCCCCGAGGGACAGGGTTTTAATGAAAAACTGTTTTTT. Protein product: CASSPEGQGFNEKLFF.

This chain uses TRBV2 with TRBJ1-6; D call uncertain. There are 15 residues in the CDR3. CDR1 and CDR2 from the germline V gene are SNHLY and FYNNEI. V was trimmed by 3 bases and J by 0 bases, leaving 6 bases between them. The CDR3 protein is CASSDSSSYNSPLHF. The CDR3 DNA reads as TGTGCCAGCAGTGACAGCAGCTCCTATAATTCACCCCTCCACTTT.

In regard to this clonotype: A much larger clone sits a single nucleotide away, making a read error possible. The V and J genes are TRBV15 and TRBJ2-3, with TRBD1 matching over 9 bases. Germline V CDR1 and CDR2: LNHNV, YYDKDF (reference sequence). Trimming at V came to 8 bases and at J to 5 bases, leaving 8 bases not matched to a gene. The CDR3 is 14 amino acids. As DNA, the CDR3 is TGTGCCACCTGCAACCGACAGGGGGTAGATACGCAGTATTTT. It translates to CATCNRQGVDTQYF.

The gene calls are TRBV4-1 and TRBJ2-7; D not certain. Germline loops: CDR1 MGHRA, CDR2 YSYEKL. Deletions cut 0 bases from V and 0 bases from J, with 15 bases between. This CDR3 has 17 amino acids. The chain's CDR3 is CASSQETKTIGSYEQYF. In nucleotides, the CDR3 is TGCGCCAGCAGCCAAGAAACGAAGACAATCGGCTCCTACGAGCAGTACTTC.

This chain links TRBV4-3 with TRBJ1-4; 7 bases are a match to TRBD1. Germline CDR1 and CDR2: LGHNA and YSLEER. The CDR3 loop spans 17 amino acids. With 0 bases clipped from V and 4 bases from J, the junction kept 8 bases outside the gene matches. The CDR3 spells CASSQERGRDSNEKLFF. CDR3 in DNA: TGCGCCAGCAGCCAAGAGCGGGGGAGGGACAGTAATGAAAAACTGTTTTTT.

CDR3 sequence reads: CASSMSGGPGQETQYF. The CDR3 nucleotides are TGTGCCAGCAGCATGAGCGGGGGTCCCGGGCAAGAGACCCAGTACTTC. The rearrangement uses TRBV11-2 and TRBJ2-5, with 8 positions matching TRBD2. This CDR3 is 16 amino acids long. After removal of 5 bases from V and 2 bases from J, the junction contained 10 bases not matched to a gene. Germline CDR1 and CDR2: SGHAT and FQNNGV.

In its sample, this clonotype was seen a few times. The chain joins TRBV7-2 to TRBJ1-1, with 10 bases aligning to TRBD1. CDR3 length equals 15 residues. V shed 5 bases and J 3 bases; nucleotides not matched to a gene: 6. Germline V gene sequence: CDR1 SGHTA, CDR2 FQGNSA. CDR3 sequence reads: CASSRTGGWYTEAFF. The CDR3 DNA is TGTGCCAGCAGCCGGACAGGGGGTTGGTACACTGAAGCTTTCTTT.

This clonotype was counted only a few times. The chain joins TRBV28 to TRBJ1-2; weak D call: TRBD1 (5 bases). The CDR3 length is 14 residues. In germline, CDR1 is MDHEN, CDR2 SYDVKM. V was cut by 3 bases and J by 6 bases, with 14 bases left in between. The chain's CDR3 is CASSFPLRQNGYTF. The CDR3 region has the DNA TGTGCCAGCAGTTTTCCATTACGACAGAATGGCTACACCTTC.